This TCR beta chain originates from a study of T cells in Graves' hyperthyroidism and ophthalmopathy. This clonotype was seen ten or more times. Losses at the gene ends were 7 bases for V and 7 bases for J; bases not matched to a gene: 8. CDR1 is SGHTA, CDR2 FQGNSA, per germline. The CDR3 has 13 residues. Template material for amplifying TCR beta CDR3 regions consisted of RNA transcripts. HTBI primers drove first-round RT-PCR of the TCR CDR3. MiXCR was run by TCRdb on the multiplex PCR reads, yielding one entry per CDR3 protein. The sample includes around 390,000 distinct CDR3 sequences, roughly 14% of them seen just once.

This TCR came from a woman aged 25 to 39 with Graves' ophthalmopathy. Sequenced material: blood. The chain has TRBV7-2 and TRBJ1-2; 8 positions agree with TRBD1. CDR3 nucleotides: TGTGCCAGCATCCCGACAGGGGAGGGTGGCTACACCTTC. Its protein is CASIPTGEGGYTF.